The clone carrying this T cell receptor beta chain was seen once. The antigen remains undetermined. Each CDR3 protein is one row after TCRdb ran MiXCR on the 5' RACE reads. The sample holds hundreds of thousands of distinct CDR3 sequences, 15% to 20% seen once. The data were taken from a study of T cells after yellow fever vaccination. Study-wide points: Subsequent to the booster, the majority of primary-vaccination clones reappeared (approximately 95% CD4, around 90% CD8).

The V end lost 1 base, the J end lost 1 base, and 12 bases lay between the germline ends. Germline V lookup: CDR1 LGHNA, CDR2 YSLEER. The CDR3 length is 16 residues. This TCR derives from a young man who received the YFV17D yellow fever vaccine. The genes are TRBV4-3 and TRBJ2-3; D could derive from TRBD1 or TRBD2 (5 bases each). The sample was PBMCs, taken before the yellow fever booster vaccination. The CDR3 protein is CASSQGQGRGTDTQYF. CDR3 nucleotides: TGCGCCAGCAGCCAAGGGCAGGGACGGGGCACAGATACGCAGTATTTT.